Listed below are T cell receptor beta chains from one sample, sequenced in a study of CD8 T cells in Susac syndrome. TCRdb re-derived calls from the immunoSEQ multiplex PCR reads in MiXCR, one entry per CDR3 protein. The sample includes hundreds of thousands of distinct CDR3 sequences, around 90% of them seen just once. The sample taken for sequencing was CD8+ T cells from PBMCs. The receptors originated from a human donor with multiple sclerosis. Each CDR3 is given without its conserved first and last residue. Each record gives: clone size, V gene, J gene, CDR3 protein. Size is omitted from some rows. Given values are once, few, many or a class for expanded clones.

-	TRBV6-2/TRBV6-3	TRBJ1-2	ASSYAFGQGNYGYT
-	TRBV14	TRBJ2-5	ASSKGWVEETQY
-	TRBV7-9	TRBJ1-6	ASSLGQGVGSPLH
-	TRBV4-3	TRBJ2-2	ASSPRLAGGQATGELF
-	TRBV6-6	TRBJ2-3	ASSGSGQTSTDTQY
-	TRBV5-5	TRBJ1-2	ASSLAQGVYGYT
-	TRBV19	TRBJ2-1	ASSIGGTAYNEQF
-	TRBV5-1	TRBJ2-2	ASSLEKLLAGGQGTGELF
-	TRBV12-3/TRBV12-4	TRBJ1-2	ASSLSVVYGYT
-	TRBV7-9	TRBJ1-1	ASSSATLPREAF
-	TRBV7-9	TRBJ1-1	ASSLSPGEAF
few	TRBV3-1	TRBJ2-3	ASSQGDRSTDTQY
-	TRBV29-1	TRBJ2-1	SVYWNDNEQF
-	TRBV6-1	TRBJ1-2	ASSSNYGYT
-	TRBV7-2	TRBJ1-1	ASSPTGPNTEAF
-	TRBV5-5	TRBJ2-1	ASSLNRAAGWDNEQF
-	TRBV29-1	TRBJ1-2	SVESPGDYGYT
-	TRBV7-9	TRBJ1-2	ASSLIEVPGTTANYGYT
-	TRBV25-1	TRBJ2-7	ASSDSKTGPYEQY
-	TRBV7-9	TRBJ1-1	ASSARVNTEAF
once	TRBV7-9	TRBJ2-1	ASSALLDPNEQF
-	TRBV6-1	TRBJ1-1	ASSEGRGWPEAF
-	TRBV5-4	TRBJ2-3	ASSLGQGKDTQY
-	TRBV7-6	TRBJ2-6	ASSLVVGAYSGANVLT
-	TRBV27	TRBJ2-2	ASSLSTYYTGELF
-	TRBV11-3	TRBJ1-1	ASSLDGWGMNTEAF
-	TRBV5-6	TRBJ2-7	ASSWAGTASSYEQY
-	TRBV23-1	TRBJ2-5	ASSQPNPGKETQY
-	TRBV30	TRBJ1-4	AWSERGDELF
-	TRBV4-1	TRBJ1-5	ASSQTKTGNQPQH
-	TRBV4-1	TRBJ2-1	ASSRVGGRAGNEQF
-	TRBV7-9	TRBJ1-2	ASSLSGGQRDGYT
-	TRBV4-3	TRBJ1-2	ASSQGRGQPYGYT
once	TRBV6-5	TRBJ2-2	ASSYRIDILNTGELF
-	TRBV11-2	TRBJ2-1	ASSPHGNEQF
-	TRBV12-3/TRBV12-4	TRBJ2-5	ASSLTGVGETQY
-	TRBV12-3/TRBV12-4	TRBJ2-1	ASSFSVGQEYNEQF
-	TRBV12-3/TRBV12-4	TRBJ2-1	ASSLGGVYNEQF
-	TRBV19	TRBJ1-1	ATTASDSPNTEAF
-	TRBV5-4	TRBJ1-1	ASSLELDYEAF
-	TRBV2	TRBJ1-1	ASRGAGPEAF
-	TRBV30	TRBJ2-1	AWSGGAGDEQF
-	TRBV4-1	TRBJ2-7	ASSQDSLAGGYEQY
-	TRBV9	TRBJ1-1	ASSVGGGGNTEAF
-	TRBV7-9	TRBJ1-4	ASSTTGGIDEKLF
-	TRBV3-1	TRBJ2-1	ASSPRNYNEQF
-	TRBV2	TRBJ2-7	ASGAGTGLPEQY
-	TRBV29-1	TRBJ1-1	SVFPGQHNEAF
-	TRBV29-1	TRBJ2-1	TISNSYNEQF
few	TRBV30	TRBJ1-6	AWTDRGHNSPLH
-	TRBV27	TRBJ2-2	ASSSGTGLGELF
-	TRBV30	TRBJ2-7	AWRGQFYEQY
-	TRBV4-1	TRBJ2-1	ASSPGFYNEQF
once	TRBV4-1	TRBJ2-3	ASSHASGGNTDTQY